Sequencing of this T cell receptor beta chain was carried out in a study of Ad26.COV2.S vaccination and SARS-CoV-2 variants. Comments on this clone: Its target is not known.

This CDR3 region has 15 residues. The germline V gene encodes CDR1 PRHDT and CDR2 FYEKMQ (reference sequence). Trimming cost V 4 bases and J 3 bases, with 15 bases left between them. The data were produced by immunoSEQ multiplex PCR, yet TCRdb's version contains in-frame clones alone and is incomplete. The data contain 300,000 to 400,000 clones, about 91% of them singletons. Study outcomes and limitations: Vaccine recipients and placebo recipients showed similar non-spike TCR breadth. Total responses of T cells may have been underestimated by the analyses of TCR breadth and depth.

This TCR was recovered from a human donor who had recovered from COVID-19. This sequence joins TRBV13 and TRBJ1-2; D is unresolved. The sequencing used peripheral blood, collected after recovery from COVID-19. The CDR3 is CASSWQQSPHYGYTF. The CDR3 DNA is TGTGCCAGCAGCTGGCAACAGAGTCCGCACTATGGCTACACCTTC. Complete variable domain (other parts from reference TRBV13 and TRBJ1-2): AAGVIQSPRHLIKEKRETATLKCYPIPRHDTVYWYQQGPGQDPQFLISFYEKMQSDKGSIPDRFSAQQFSDYHSELNMSSLELGDSALYFCASSWQQSPHYGYTFGSGTRLTVV.